This TCR beta chain was found in a study of blood T cells in healthy people across ages. A remark on this clonotype: One end of the junction is discordant with germline, which a read error may explain.

This CDR3 region has 12 residues. Germline V gene sequence: CDR1 SEHNR, CDR2 FQNEAQ (reference sequence). A sample-barcoded 5' primer and a J-beta primer mix were used in a second PCR of roughly 7 to 12 cycles. Each TCR beta cDNA got a 12-nucleotide random molecular identifier. MiXCR was run by TCRdb on the 5' RACE reads, yielding one entry per CDR3 protein. The sample gives 700,000 to 850,000 distinct CDR3 sequences, about 36% of which show up once; 13% is in the top ten. All donors came from Russia, were Caucasian and healthy, and spanned ages roughly 6 to 100. Material for sequencing was blood. The chain carries TRBV7-9 and TRBJ1-6; no reliable D call. The source is a man between 18 and 29 years old in good health. The CDR3 sequence is CASSPDNSPPHF. In DNA form, the CDR3 reads TGTGCCAGCAGCCCAGATAATTCACCCCCCCACTTT.